The next 22 T cell receptor beta chains were all read from a single sample in a study of tumor-infiltrating lymphocytes in primary liver carcinoma. Starting material for RNA and DNA co-extraction consisted of roughly 17-31 mg of unsorted bulk tissue. With a constant-region primer, TCR beta cDNA was made from approximately 510 ng of total RNA. Three nested multiplex PCR rounds of slightly modified ARM-PCR generated TCR beta libraries. Two initial PCR rounds of around 9 cycles each paired TRBV1-TRBV30 forward primers with a C-beta reverse primer. TCRdb ran MiXCR on the multiplex PCR reads and lists one entry per CDR3 protein. The sample holds approximately 120,000 distinct CDR3 sequences, 64% seen once. The material sequenced was liver tumor tissue from sampling region 3. The subset was: tumor region T3, left-lateral pole. The receptors come from a woman in her sixties or seventies with primary liver carcinoma and hepatitis B virus infection.

This clonotype was seen only a few times. At one end, the junction sequence differs from germline, possibly due to a read error. The rearrangement uses TRBV11-2 and TRBJ2-7, with 7 bases identical to TRBD1. The CDR3 consists of 15 residues. Germline V gives CDR1 SGHAT, CDR2 FQNNGV. In DNA form, the CDR3 reads TGTGCCAGTAGCTTCACCTCACAGGGGACGGGGGAGCAGTACTTC. Translated, it gives CASSFTSQGTGEQYF.

As regards this clonotype: A much larger clone sits a single nucleotide away, making a read error possible. V gene TRBV7-8 combines with J gene TRBJ2-5, with unresolved D. The CDR3 runs 14 residues. The V and J ends lost 0 bases and 1 base respectively, with 6 bases between them. The germline CDR1 and CDR2 sequences are SGHVS and FQNEAQ. In DNA form, the CDR3 reads TGTGCCAGCAGCTTAGCGCTAGGCCAAGAGACCCAGTACTTC. Encoded protein: CASSLALGQETQYF.

This clonotype was observed at least ten times. The V call is TRBV4-1, the J call TRBJ1-2; 10 bases agree with TRBD1. The V and J ends lost 4 bases and 5 bases, in that order; junction bases with no gene match: 4. Per germline, CDR1 MGHRA and CDR2 YSYEKL. The CDR3 runs 14 residues. The CDR3 region has the DNA TGCGCCAGCAGCCCCGGACAGGGGGGGTATGGCTACACCTTC. Protein product: CASSPGQGGYGYTF.

On this clonotype itself: The junction shows a germline mismatch at one end, possibly a read error. This chain connects TRBV19 to TRBJ1-2, with a possible D match to TRBD1 (5 bases). CDR1 LNHDA and CDR2 SQIVND come from the germline V gene (reference sequence). The CDR3 runs to 13 residues. CDR3 nucleotides: TGTGCCAGTAGCAAGGGACGGAACTATGGCTGCACCTTC. Translation: CASSKGRNYGCTF.

This clonotype was seen a handful of times. The conserved phenylalanine or tryptophan normally closing the CDR3 is absent here, so this likely arose from a read error. V and J are TRBV11-2 and TRBJ2-7; 7 nucleotides match TRBD1. The V gene's germline CDR1 is SGHAT and CDR2 FQNNGV. V lost 5 bases and J lost 5; bases outside the gene matches: 9. CDR3 size: 14 residues. Here the CDR3 reads CASSRDSVGHEQYL. The CDR3 nucleotides read TGTGCCAGCAGCCGGGACAGTGTAGGGCACGAGCAGTACCTC.

As to this clonotype: Relative to the germline gene, one junction end is altered; a read error may explain this. The rearrangement uses TRBV29-1 and TRBJ2-7, with D possibly TRBD1 on 6 matching bases. Germline V gene sequence: CDR1 SQVTM, CDR2 ANQGSEA. The CDR3 is 15 residues long. The CDR3 sequence: CSVTGTRVSLRMEYF. DNA of the CDR3: TGCAGCGTTACCGGGACAAGGGTTTCCCTAAGAATGGAGTACTTT.

In regard to this clonotype: The junction does not match germline at one end; this may be a read error. The chain joins TRBV29-1 to TRBJ2-2; D may be TRBD2 (5 bases). Germline CDR1 and CDR2: SQVTM and ANQGSEA. This CDR3 spans 14 amino acids. This chain's CDR3 is CSAAEWANTGELSF. The CDR3 bases are TGCAGCGCGGCGGAGTGGGCGAACACTGGGGAGCTGTCTTTT.

This clonotype appeared many times. The chain is built from TRBV6-5 and TRBJ2-7, with TRBD1 identical over 7 bases. The ends lost 0 bases at V and 2 bases at J; junction bases unmatched: 7. Germline V CDR1 and CDR2: MNHEY, SVGAGI. The CDR3 is made up of 16 amino acids. The CDR3 DNA reads as TGTGCCAGCAGTTACTCAGGCGGGCAGGGGGCCTACGAGCAGTACTTC. Translated: CASSYSGGQGAYEQYF.

As concerns this clonotype: It may be a read error: a sequence one base away is much more abundant. The chain recombines TRBV20-1 with TRBJ2-7; 8 positions match TRBD1. This CDR3 is built from 13 residues. Germline V gene sequence: CDR1 DFQATT, CDR2 SNEGSKA (reference sequence). V was pared by 4 bases and J by 6 bases, with 8 bases of the junction left unmatched. In DNA form, the CDR3 reads TGCAGTGCTAACGGGGACAGGATAATCGAGCAGTACTTC. Amino acid sequence: CSANGDRIIEQYF.

Concerning this clonotype: Mismatch with germline at one junction end may stem from a read error. The V gene is TRBV11-2, the J gene TRBJ2-3; the match to TRBD2 covers 9 bases. This CDR3 comprises 17 residues. Germline lookup yields CDR1 SGHAT and CDR2 FQNNGV. CDR3 in DNA: TGTGCCGGCTCATCGGTAGCGGGAGTGCCTAGCACAGATACGCGGTATTTT. Protein: CAGSSVAGVPSTDTRYF.

The chain has TRBV19 and TRBJ1-5; unclear D gene. V lost 4 bases, J lost 5 bases, and 9 bases lay in between. Per the germline V gene, CDR1 is LNHDA and CDR2 is SQIVND (reference sequence). The CDR3 has 13 amino acids. In nucleotides, the CDR3 is TGTGCCAGTAGTACCATGGGAGATCAGCCCCAGCATTTT. It specifies CASSTMGDQPQHF. Complete variable domain (other parts from reference TRBV19 and TRBJ1-5): DGGITQSPKYLFRKEGQNVTLSCEQNLNHDAMYWYRQDPGQGLRLIYYSQIVNDFQKGDIAEGYSVSREKKESFPLTVTSAQKNPTAFYLCASSTMGDQPQHFGDGTRLSIL.

This chain connects TRBV11-3 to TRBJ2-1, with unresolved D. This CDR3 is built from 14 residues. Trimming took 7 bases from V and 0 from J, leaving 10 bases between them. The V gene's germline CDR1 is SGHNT and CDR2 YENEEA. The CDR3 coding sequence is TGTGCCAGCAACGCTCAGGTCTCCTACAATGAGCAGTTCTTC. This sequence encodes CASNAQVSYNEQFF.

This clonotype was detected many times. V is TRBV7-8 and J is TRBJ2-1; 8 bases fit TRBD2. Trimming cost V 2 bases and J 3 bases; bases outside gene matches: 3. This CDR3 spans 15 amino acids. Germline loops: CDR1 SGHVS, CDR2 FQNEAQ. The CDR3 DNA follows: TGTGCCAGCAGCTTAAAGCGGGAGTACTACAATGAGCAGTTCTTC. Its translation: CASSLKREYYNEQFF.

The chain is built from TRBV11-2 and TRBJ2-1, with D tentatively TRBD1 (5 bases). The germline V and J ends were trimmed by 2 bases and 8 bases, with 22 bases remaining between them. This CDR3 spans 17 amino acids. The germline V gene has CDR1 SGHAT and CDR2 FQNNGV. CDR3 in DNA: TGTGCCAGCAGCTTACTGAGCGACCCAGGGATCAACTATGAGCAGTTCTTC. Translated, it gives CASSLLSDPGINYEQFF.

As for this clonotype: This may be a read error, as it is one base from a much larger clone. The chain is built from TRBV10-3 and TRBJ2-7, with D possibly being TRBD1 (5 bases). The CDR3 consists of 12 residues. Germline V gene sequence: CDR1 ENHRY, CDR2 SYGVKD. Here the CDR3 reads CATKTDPYEQCF. The CDR3, as DNA: TGTGCCACAAAGACAGACCCCTACGAGCAGTGCTTC.

Of note for this clonotype: A read error is likely, as this CDR3 ends without the conserved phenylalanine or tryptophan. This chain joins TRBV11-2 and TRBJ2-3; 7 bases fit TRBD1. V dropped 8 bases and J dropped 0; count of bases not matched to a gene: 5. This CDR3 region has 14 residues. CDR1 and CDR2 from the germline V gene are SGHAT and FQNNGV. This chain's CDR3 is CASRWTGSTDTQYL. CDR3 nucleotide sequence: TGTGCCAGCCGGTGGACAGGAAGCACAGATACGCAGTATCTT.

Regarding this clonotype: The conserved phenylalanine or tryptophan normally closing the CDR3 is absent here, so this likely arose from a read error. The chain recombines TRBV11-2 with TRBJ2-7, with 8 bases that match TRBD1. Trimming removed 7 bases from V and 8 bases from J; junction bases left unmatched: 16. Germline V gene sequence: CDR1 SGHAT, CDR2 FQNNGV. The CDR3 is made up of 15 amino acids. In nucleotides, the CDR3 is TGTGCCAGCACCTTCGGACAGGGATTATTCTATAAGCAGTACTTG. Translating it yields CASTFGQGLFYKQYL.

As to this clonotype: An end of the junction differs from the germline gene, which may be a read error. The chain recombines TRBV29-1 with TRBJ2-3; weak D call: TRBD2 (6 bases). The germline V gene has CDR1 SQVTM and CDR2 ANQGSEA. The CDR3 covers 15 residues. Here the CDR3 DNA reads TGCAGCGTCCGAGGATTAGCGGTTAGCACAGATACGCGGTATTTT. Protein sequence: CSVRGLAVSTDTRYF.

This clonotype occurred many times. The chain recombines TRBV21-1 with TRBJ2-2; TRBD1, the D gene given by the table, was not confirmed from the DNA. TRBV21-1 is tagged as a pseudogene. The CDR3 is made up of 16 amino acids. The CDR3 loop reads CASSKDWTGGTGELFF. DNA for the CDR3: TGTGCCAGCAGCAAAGACTGGACAGGGGGGACCGGGGAGCTGTTTTTT.

The chain employs TRBV28 and TRBJ2-7; a possible D gene is TRBD1 (5 bases). Looked up from germline, CDR1 is MDHEN and CDR2 is SYDVKM. Between the trimmed V and J ends, which lost 6 bases and 4 bases, there was a span of 19 bases. This CDR3 has 15 residues. The CDR3 bases are TGTGCCAGCAGACACGACAGCCTTCTTCTATACGAGCAGTACTTC. Encoded protein: CASRHDSLLLYEQYF.

In its sample, this clonotype was seen a few times. The junction departs from the called germline gene at one end, perhaps through a read error. The chain joins TRBV12-3 or TRBV12-4 to TRBJ1-2; D remains ambiguous. The CDR3 extends over 13 amino acids. This chain's CDR3 is CVSSPTSPGGYTF. The DNA for the CDR3 is TGTGTCAGCAGTCCTACGAGCCCTGGGGGCTACACCTTC.

As for this clonotype: This may be a read error, as it is one base from a much larger clone. The genes are TRBV6-4 and TRBJ2-5; D is ambiguous. The length of the CDR3 is 16 residues. Germline V CDR1 and CDR2: MRHNA, SNTAGT. V lost 8 bases and J lost 1, with 20 bases in between. CDR3 coding DNA: TGTGCCAGCCCCGAGCGAGCGACCGGAATCCAAGAGACCCAGTACTTC. It codes for CASPERATGIQETQYF.